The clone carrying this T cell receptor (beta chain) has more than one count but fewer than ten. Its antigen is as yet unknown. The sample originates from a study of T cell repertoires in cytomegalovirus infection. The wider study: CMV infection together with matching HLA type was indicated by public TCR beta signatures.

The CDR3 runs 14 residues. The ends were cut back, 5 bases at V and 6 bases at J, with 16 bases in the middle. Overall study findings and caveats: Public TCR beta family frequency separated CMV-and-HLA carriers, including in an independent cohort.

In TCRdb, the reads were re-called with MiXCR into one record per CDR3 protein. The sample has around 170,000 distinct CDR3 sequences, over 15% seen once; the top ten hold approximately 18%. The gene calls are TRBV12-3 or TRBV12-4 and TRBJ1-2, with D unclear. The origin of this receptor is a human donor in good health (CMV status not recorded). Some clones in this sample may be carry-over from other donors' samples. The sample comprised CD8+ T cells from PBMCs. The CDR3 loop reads CASSLKKAGDGYTF. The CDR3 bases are TGTGCCAGCAGTCTTAAAAAGGCGGGTGATGGCTACACCTTC.